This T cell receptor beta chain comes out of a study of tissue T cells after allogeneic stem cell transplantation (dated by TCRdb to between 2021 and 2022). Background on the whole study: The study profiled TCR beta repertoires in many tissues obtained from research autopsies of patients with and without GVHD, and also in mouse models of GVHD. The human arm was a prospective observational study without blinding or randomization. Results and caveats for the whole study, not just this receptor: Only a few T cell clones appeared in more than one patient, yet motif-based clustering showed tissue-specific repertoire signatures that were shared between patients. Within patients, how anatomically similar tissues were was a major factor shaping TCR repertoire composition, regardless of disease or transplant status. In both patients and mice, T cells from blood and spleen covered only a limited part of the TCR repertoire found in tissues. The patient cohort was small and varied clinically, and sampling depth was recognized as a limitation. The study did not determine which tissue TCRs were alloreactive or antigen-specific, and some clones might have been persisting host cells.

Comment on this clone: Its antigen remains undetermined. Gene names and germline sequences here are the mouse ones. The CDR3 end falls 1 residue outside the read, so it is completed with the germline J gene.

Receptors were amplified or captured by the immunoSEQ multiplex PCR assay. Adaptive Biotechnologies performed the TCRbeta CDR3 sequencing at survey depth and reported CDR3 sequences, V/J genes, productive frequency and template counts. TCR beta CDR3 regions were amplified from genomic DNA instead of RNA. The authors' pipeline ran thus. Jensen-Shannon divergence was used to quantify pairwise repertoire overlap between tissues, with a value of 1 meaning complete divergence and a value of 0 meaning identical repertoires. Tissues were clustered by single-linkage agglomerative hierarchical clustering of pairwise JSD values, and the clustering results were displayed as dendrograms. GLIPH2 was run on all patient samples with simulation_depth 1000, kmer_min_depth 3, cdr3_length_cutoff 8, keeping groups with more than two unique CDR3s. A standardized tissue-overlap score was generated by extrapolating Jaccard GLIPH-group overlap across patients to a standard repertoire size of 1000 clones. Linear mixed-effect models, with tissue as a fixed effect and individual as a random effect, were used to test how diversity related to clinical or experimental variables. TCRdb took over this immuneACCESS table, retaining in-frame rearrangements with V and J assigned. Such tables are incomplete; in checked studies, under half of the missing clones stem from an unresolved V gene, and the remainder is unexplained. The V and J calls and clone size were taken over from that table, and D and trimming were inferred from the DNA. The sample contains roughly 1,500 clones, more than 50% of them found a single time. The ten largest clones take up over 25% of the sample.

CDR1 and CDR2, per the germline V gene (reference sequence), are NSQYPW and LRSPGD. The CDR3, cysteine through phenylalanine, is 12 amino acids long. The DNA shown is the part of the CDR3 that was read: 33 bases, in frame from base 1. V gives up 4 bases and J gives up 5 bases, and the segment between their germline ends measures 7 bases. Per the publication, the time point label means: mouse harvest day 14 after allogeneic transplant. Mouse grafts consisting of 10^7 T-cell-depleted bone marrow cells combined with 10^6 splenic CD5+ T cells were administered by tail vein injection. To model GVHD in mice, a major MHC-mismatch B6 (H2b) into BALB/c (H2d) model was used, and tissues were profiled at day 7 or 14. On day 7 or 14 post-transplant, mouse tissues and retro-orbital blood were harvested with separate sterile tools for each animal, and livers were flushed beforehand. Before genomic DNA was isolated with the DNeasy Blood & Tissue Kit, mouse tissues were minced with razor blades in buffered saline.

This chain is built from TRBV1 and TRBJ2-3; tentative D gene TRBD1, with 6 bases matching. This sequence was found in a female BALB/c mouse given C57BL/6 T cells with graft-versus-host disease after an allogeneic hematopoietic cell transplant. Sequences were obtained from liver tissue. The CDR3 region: CTCSEQGETLYF. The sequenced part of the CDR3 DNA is TGCACCTGCAGTGAACAGGGAGAAACGCTGTAT.